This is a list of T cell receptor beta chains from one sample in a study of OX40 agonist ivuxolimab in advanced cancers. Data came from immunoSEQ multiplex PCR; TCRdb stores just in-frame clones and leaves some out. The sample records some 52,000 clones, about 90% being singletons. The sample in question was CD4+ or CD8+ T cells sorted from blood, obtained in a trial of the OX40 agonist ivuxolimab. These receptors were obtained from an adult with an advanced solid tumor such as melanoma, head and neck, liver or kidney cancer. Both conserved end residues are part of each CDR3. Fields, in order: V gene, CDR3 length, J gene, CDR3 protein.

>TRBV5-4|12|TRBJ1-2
CASSKELGGYTF
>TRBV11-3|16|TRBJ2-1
CASSLVSSGGSNEQFF
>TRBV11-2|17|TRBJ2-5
CASSLGTSGGSKETQYF
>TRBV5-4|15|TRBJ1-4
CASSLETGTNEKLFF
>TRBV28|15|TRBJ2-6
CASGPGQTGANVLTF
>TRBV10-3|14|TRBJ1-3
CAISVESSGNTIYF
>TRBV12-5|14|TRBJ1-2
CASGFRDSRFGYTF
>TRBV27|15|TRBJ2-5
CASSQTRQTQETQYF
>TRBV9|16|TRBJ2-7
CASSPDTSGGLYEQYF
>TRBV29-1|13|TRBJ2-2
CSVGRSNTGELFF
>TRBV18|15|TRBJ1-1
CASSPPDVGYTEAFF
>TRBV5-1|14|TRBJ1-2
CASSPGFEGGGYTF
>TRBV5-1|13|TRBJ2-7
CASSLGRIYEQYF
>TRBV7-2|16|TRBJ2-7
CASSLSSRQGIDEQYF
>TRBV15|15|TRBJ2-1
CATSFLLDPGNEQFF
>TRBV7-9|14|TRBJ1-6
CASSPGTVNSPLHF
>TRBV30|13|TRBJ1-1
CAWGQRFGREAFF
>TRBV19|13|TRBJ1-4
CASFRQGGEKLFF
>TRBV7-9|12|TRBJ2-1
CASSPHQVEQFF
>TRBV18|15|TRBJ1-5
CASSLEQGNNQPQHF
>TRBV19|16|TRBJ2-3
CASSGGVLRGTDTQYF
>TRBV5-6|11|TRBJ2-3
CASGKTDTQYF
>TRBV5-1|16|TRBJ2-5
CASSLDTSGGAETQYF
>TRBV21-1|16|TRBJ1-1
CASSKVQGRVNTEAFF
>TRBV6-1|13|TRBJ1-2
CASGPIQGYGYTF
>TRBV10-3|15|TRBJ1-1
CAISEAGQLNTEAFF
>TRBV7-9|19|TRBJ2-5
CASSQQGGGRAPVRETQYF
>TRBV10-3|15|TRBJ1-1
CAISGTSSLNTEAFF
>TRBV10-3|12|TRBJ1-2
CATNQYRDGYTF
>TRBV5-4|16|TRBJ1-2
CASSLGGQGGDYGYTF
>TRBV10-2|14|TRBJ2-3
CASSVGGSTDTQYF
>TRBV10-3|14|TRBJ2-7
CAMSGTGPQYEQYF
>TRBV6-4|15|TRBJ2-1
CASSELQGGVDEQFF
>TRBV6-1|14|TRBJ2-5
CASGGGLAGETQYF
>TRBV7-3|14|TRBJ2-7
CASSSRQGNHEQYF
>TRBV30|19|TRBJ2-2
CAWSVAGSEMSGNTGELFF
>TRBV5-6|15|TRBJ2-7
CASSFLQGIVYEQYF
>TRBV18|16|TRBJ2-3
CASSPLLDRAADTQYF
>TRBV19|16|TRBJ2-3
CASSPLGAGGPDTQYF
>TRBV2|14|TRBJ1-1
CASSDWVFDTEAFF
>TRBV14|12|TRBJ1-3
CASSQGGNTIYF
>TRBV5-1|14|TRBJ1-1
CASSPGSWATEAFF
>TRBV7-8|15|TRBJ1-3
CASSLAGQGRDTIYF
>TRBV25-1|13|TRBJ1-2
CASSDDGGYGYTF
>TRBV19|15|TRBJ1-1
CASTPGQGLNTEAFF
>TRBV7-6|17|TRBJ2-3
CASSLNVRQGGTDTQYF